What follows are 30 T cell receptor beta chains derived from one specimen sequenced in a study of T cell repertoires in cytomegalovirus infection. Antigen specificity for these receptors is unknown. TCRdb redid the calling of the reads with MiXCR, one entry per CDR3 protein. The sample records about 920,000 distinct CDR3 sequences, approximately 31% being singletons. Sequencing was performed on cultured CD8+ T cells from PBMCs, taken from culture after CMV antigen stimulation. Receptors were obtained from a human donor in good health (CMV status not recorded). Some clones in this sample may be carry-over from other donors' samples.

A few counts support this clonotype. The chain employs TRBV27 and TRBJ1-1; TRBD1 is a possible D gene (5 bases). CDR3 length: 12 amino acids. With 3 bases removed from V and 7 bases from J, the gap between germline ends came to 9 bases. CDR1 and CDR2 from the germline V gene are MNHEY and SMNVEV (reference sequence). CDR3 nucleotide sequence: TGTGCCAGCAGTTTGTGGGGCGGTGAAGCTTTCTTT. This encodes CASSLWGGEAFF.

This clonotype was observed a few times. The J gene is TRBJ2-1, the V gene TRBV7-9; TRBD1 agrees at 9 bases. V was pared by 6 bases and J by 4 bases, with 7 bases of the junction left unmatched. CDR1 and CDR2 from the germline V gene are SEHNR and FQNEAQ (reference sequence). The CDR3 runs 15 residues. CDR3 nucleotides: TGTGCCAGCAGGTCCCGACAGGGGGTGTACAATGAGCAGTTCTTC. Amino acids: CASRSRQGVYNEQFF.

The sample holds a few counts of this clonotype. This rearrangement joins TRBV7-9 to TRBJ2-7, with D perhaps TRBD2 (6 bases). Germline-derived CDR1 and CDR2 are SEHNR and FQNEAQ (reference sequence). The CDR3 is 15 amino acids. V shed 5 bases and J shed 3 bases, with 17 bases lying between them. Here the CDR3 DNA reads TGTGCCAGCAGCCCGCGGGACGGGCGGGACTACGAGCAGTACTTC. This gives the protein CASSPRDGRDYEQYF.

There are a few counts of this clonotype. This chain joins TRBV7-6 and TRBJ1-6, with D possibly being TRBD1 (5 bases). The germline V gene has CDR1 SGHVS and CDR2 FNYEAQ. The CDR3 covers 13 residues. Trimming pared 7 bases from V and 7 bases from J, leaving 11 bases between. CDR3 amino acids: CASIREGNSPLHF. The CDR3 DNA sequence: TGTGCCAGCATCAGGGAGGGGAATTCACCCCTCCACTTT.

The chain employs TRBV7-6 and TRBJ2-2; D uncertain. V lost 4 bases and J lost 5, with 11 bases in between. The germline V gene encodes CDR1 SGHVS and CDR2 FNYEAQ. This CDR3 is built from 14 residues. CDR3 protein: CASSSLVSTGELFF. The DNA for the CDR3 is TGTGCCAGCAGCTCGCTAGTTAGTACCGGGGAGCTGTTTTTT.

The chain is built from TRBV10-3 and TRBJ2-2; D gene ambiguous. Germline V CDR1 and CDR2: ENHRY, SYGVKD. The CDR3 spans 15 residues. V was clipped by 3 bases and J by 0 bases, with 8 bases between them. CDR3 protein: CAISDSDTNTGELFF. CDR3 bases: TGTGCCATCAGTGACAGCGATACGAACACCGGGGAGCTGTTTTTT.

This clonotype was seen only a few times. The chain carries TRBV19 and TRBJ2-1; a weak D match, TRBD2 (6 bases). The CDR3 length is 21 residues. Germline CDR1 and CDR2: LNHDA and SQIVND (reference sequence). V was trimmed by 7 bases and J by 0 bases, leaving 31 bases between them. The chain's CDR3 is CASNNPWGGVPKGSSYNEQFF. CDR3 sequence (DNA): TGTGCCAGTAACAACCCGTGGGGCGGGGTTCCGAAGGGGAGCTCCTACAATGAGCAGTTCTTC.

The chain links TRBV12-3 or TRBV12-4 to TRBJ2-5; 7 bases fit TRBD1. J was trimmed by 1 base and V by 4 bases; bases with no gene match: 9. CDR3 length equals 16 residues. The CDR3 here is CASSSDRSQLQETQYF. In DNA form, the CDR3 reads TGTGCCAGCAGTTCGGACAGGTCACAACTCCAAGAGACCCAGTACTTC.

This chain connects TRBV19 to TRBJ1-2, with a weak D call TRBD1 (5 bases). Germline CDR1 reads LNHDA; CDR2 reads SQIVND (reference sequence). CDR3 length: 11 amino acids. Trimming left V 9 bases short and J 7 bases short, with 12 bases between. The CDR3 DNA reads TGTGCCAGCCAATGGGGACCTGGCTACACCTTC. It encodes CASQWGPGYTF.

CDR3 protein: CASSPPGGFTEKLFF. DNA of the CDR3: TGTGCCAGCAGCCCCCCAGGGGGGTTCACTGAAAAACTGTTTTTT. The genes are TRBV7-9 and TRBJ1-4; 7 bases map to TRBD1. The CDR3 consists of 15 residues. The J segment lost 7 bases and the V segment lost 5 bases, leaving 10 bases of the junction unmatched. Germline V gives CDR1 SEHNR, CDR2 FQNEAQ (reference sequence). Supplemented by reference TRBV7-9 and TRBJ1-4, the full variable domain reads DTGVSQNPRHKITKRGQNVTFRCDPISEHNRLYWYRQTLGQGPEFLTYFQNEAQLEKSRLLSDRFSAERPKGSFSTLEIQRTEQGDSAMYLCASSPPGGFTEKLFFGSGTQLSVL.

A few counts support this clonotype. This chain connects TRBV7-9 to TRBJ1-4, with 9 bases aligning to TRBD1. Trimming took 4 bases from V and 8 from J; bases not matched to a gene: 5. The CDR3 is 14 amino acids. Germline CDR1 reads SEHNR; CDR2 reads FQNEAQ (reference sequence). The CDR3 loop is CASSSRQGDEKLFF. DNA of the CDR3: TGTGCCAGCAGCTCGAGACAGGGGGACGAAAAACTGTTTTTT.

The CDR3, as DNA: TGTGCCAGCCTGGAACTGGGGACGAACACCGGGGAGCTGTTTTTT. Protein: CASLELGTNTGELFF. This rearrangement joins TRBV2 to TRBJ2-2; D ambiguous. Per germline, CDR1 SNHLY and CDR2 FYNNEI. The V gene lost 8 bases and the J gene lost 0 bases, with 13 bases spanning the gap. The CDR3 is made up of 15 amino acids. The full variable domain, rest sourced from reference TRBV2 and TRBJ2-2, is EPEVTQTPSHQVTQMGQEVILRCVPISNHLYFYWYRQILGQKVEFLVSFYNNEISEKSEIFDDQFSVERPDGSNFTLKIRSTKLEDSAMYFCASLELGTNTGELFFGEGSRLTVL.

This clonotype was counted only a few times. This chain connects TRBV7-6 to TRBJ2-5, with TRBD2 matching 12 bases. Germline loops: CDR1 SGHVS, CDR2 FNYEAQ. V was pared by 5 bases and J by 0 bases, with 10 bases of the junction left unmatched. This CDR3 has 18 amino acids. This chain's CDR3 is CASSRNPSGGEYQETQYF. The CDR3 bases are TGTGCCAGCAGCAGAAACCCTAGCGGGGGGGAGTACCAAGAGACCCAGTACTTC.

V usage is TRBV6-2 or TRBV6-3 and J usage is TRBJ2-5; 9 bases are shared with TRBD2. This CDR3 has 14 residues. Germline CDR1 reads MNHEY; CDR2 reads SVGEGT. J lost 3 bases, V lost 2 bases, and 1 base had no gene match. The CDR3 here is CASSYASGEETQYF. CDR3 bases: TGTGCCAGCAGTTACGCTAGCGGGGAAGAGACCCAGTACTTC.

This chain uses TRBV7-9 with TRBJ2-2; 9 bases are shared with TRBD1. Germline V CDR1 and CDR2: SEHNR, FQNEAQ (reference sequence). The CDR3 totals 15 residues. J lost 4 bases, V lost 4 bases, and 4 bases had no gene match. CDR3 DNA: TGTGCCAGCAGCTCGACGGGACAGGGCACCGGGGAGCTGTTTTTT. Translated, it gives CASSSTGQGTGELFF.

This clonotype was found a few times. The V call is TRBV27, the J call TRBJ2-3; the D gene is possibly TRBD1 (5 bases). Germline loops: CDR1 MNHEY, CDR2 SMNVEV (reference sequence). This CDR3 is built from 15 residues. V was shortened by 3 bases and J by 0 bases, with 10 bases between the two germline ends. The CDR3 region has the DNA TGTGCCAGCAGTTTTCAGACAGCTAGCACAGATACGCAGTATTTT. Its protein is CASSFQTASTDTQYF.

The chain combines TRBV7-6 with TRBJ2-2; 13 bases are shared with TRBD2. The CDR3 totals 17 residues. Germline values: CDR1 SGHVS, CDR2 FNYEAQ. The junction had 7 bases not matched to a gene; V was cut back by 8 bases and J by 1 base. Here the CDR3 reads CASRGLAGAGNTGELFF. CDR3 nucleotide sequence: TGTGCCAGCCGAGGACTAGCGGGGGCCGGGAACACCGGGGAGCTGTTTTTT.

This clonotype turned up a few times. This chain joins TRBV5-6 and TRBJ1-1; no definite D call. With 4 bases removed from V and 5 bases from J, the gap between germline ends came to 9 bases. The CDR3 is 12 residues long. Germline V CDR1 and CDR2: SGHDT, YYEEEE. For the CDR3, the DNA is TGTGCCAGCAGCCACCGATGGACTGAAGCTTTCTTT. Translation gives CASSHRWTEAFF.

The sample holds a few counts of this clonotype. V usage is TRBV6-6 and J usage is TRBJ2-3, with 9 bases aligning to TRBD2. V shed 1 base and J 12 bases; nucleotides not matched to a gene: 11. The CDR3 runs to 15 residues. The germline CDR1 and CDR2 sequences are MNHNY and SVGAGI (reference sequence). For the CDR3, the DNA is TGTGCCAGCAGTTACTTTAGCGGGGGTGCGGATTTTCAGTATTTT. Protein product: CASSYFSGGADFQYF.

The sample holds a few counts of this clonotype. The chain recombines TRBV5-1 with TRBJ2-3; 12 bases line up with TRBD1. Losses at the gene ends were 0 bases for V and 5 bases for J; bases not matched to a gene: 10. The CDR3 has 18 residues. Germline CDR1 reads SGHRS; CDR2 reads YFSETQ. The CDR3 spells CASSLAMPGTGGEDTQYF. The DNA of the CDR3 is TGCGCCAGCAGCTTGGCTATGCCCGGGACAGGGGGCGAAGATACGCAGTATTTT.

The V call is TRBV6-6, the J call TRBJ1-1; D call uncertain. In germline, CDR1 is MNHNY, CDR2 SVGAGI (reference sequence). Trimming pared 7 bases from V and 8 bases from J, leaving 11 bases between. The CDR3 has 11 residues. The CDR3 reads CASTNRLEAFF. The CDR3 DNA is TGTGCCAGCACCAACAGACTAGAAGCTTTCTTT.

V usage is TRBV6-2 or TRBV6-3 and J usage is TRBJ1-1; TRBD1 agrees at 7 bases. CDR3 length: 13 amino acids. Germline V CDR1 and CDR2: MNHEY, SVGEGT. The trim removed 4 bases at V and 5 bases at J, leaving 4 bases unmatched. CDR3 protein: CASSFTRGTEAFF. CDR3 sequence (DNA): TGTGCCAGCAGTTTTACCAGGGGGACTGAAGCTTTCTTT.

This clonotype was observed many times. J is TRBJ2-1 and V is TRBV7-6; 8 nucleotides match TRBD2. Trimming took 2 bases from V and 7 from J; bases not matched to a gene: 7. CDR1 SGHVS and CDR2 FNYEAQ come from the germline V gene. The CDR3 spans 15 residues. The CDR3 DNA follows: TGTGCCAGCAGCTTAATAACGGGGGGGCAGAATGAGCAGTTCTTC. This gives the protein CASSLITGGQNEQFF.

This clonotype was found many times. This chain joins TRBV7-8 and TRBJ2-7; 9 nucleotides match TRBD1. V lost 5 bases, J lost 2 bases, and 7 bases stayed unmatched. CDR3 length: 15 amino acids. The V gene's germline CDR1 is SGHVS and CDR2 FQNEAQ. The CDR3 nucleotides read TGTGCCAGCAGCGCCGGGACAGGGTTCCCCTACGAGCAGTACGTC. Protein product: CASSAGTGFPYEQYV.

This clonotype was recorded a few times. The CDR3 bases are TGTGCCAGCAGCTCAACCACACAGGGGAGCACTGAAGCTTTCTTT. Its translation: CASSSTTQGSTEAFF. V gene TRBV7-2 combines with J gene TRBJ1-1; 7 bases are a match to TRBD1. Per germline, CDR1 SGHTA and CDR2 FQGNSA. This CDR3 is built from 15 residues. The V gene end was trimmed by 4 bases and the J gene end by 4 bases; junction bases not matched to a gene: 9.

The chain recombines TRBV10-3 with TRBJ1-3, with D hard to call. Trimming shortened V by 6 bases and J by 4 bases, and 19 bases separated the two germline ends. The CDR3 contains 16 residues. Looked up from germline, CDR1 is ENHRY and CDR2 is SYGVKD. Here the CDR3 DNA reads TGTGCCATCAGGGAACGGACCGACCGCGTAGGAAACACCATATATTTT. This codes for CAIRERTDRVGNTIYF.

This clonotype was counted ten times or more. In nucleotides, the CDR3 is TGCGCCAGCAGCCACCAATCTAACAATCCTTCAATAGGCTACACCTTC. The encoded protein is CASSHQSNNPSIGYTF. The genes are TRBV4-1 and TRBJ1-2; D gene uncertain. V was clipped by 3 bases and J by 8 bases, with 22 bases between them. The CDR3 sequence is 16 residues long. CDR1 is MGHRA and CDR2 is YSYEKL in the germline V gene.

The rearrangement uses TRBV2 and TRBJ1-1; a weak D match, TRBD1 (5 bases). The germline V gene has CDR1 SNHLY and CDR2 FYNNEI. Trimming took off 6 bases at V and 0 bases at J, with 14 bases between the two ends. This CDR3 is built from 15 residues. The CDR3 DNA reads as TGTGCCAGCAGAGAAAACCAGGGAATGAACACTGAAGCTTTCTTT. This gives the protein CASRENQGMNTEAFF.

V is TRBV27 and J is TRBJ2-3; D might be TRBD2 (6 bases). Looked up from germline, CDR1 is MNHEY and CDR2 is SMNVEV (reference sequence). CDR3 length: 14 residues. V was clipped by 7 bases and J by 2 bases, with 13 bases between them. CDR3 sequence (DNA): TGTGCCAGCACGGGGGACTTTTACACAGATACGCAGTATTTT. Translated: CASTGDFYTDTQYF.

The rearrangement uses TRBV6-5 and TRBJ2-1; D may correspond to TRBD1 or TRBD2 (5 bases each). In germline, CDR1 is MNHEY, CDR2 SVGAGI. V was clipped by 2 bases and J by 6 bases, with 11 bases between them. The CDR3 has 14 residues. CDR3 in amino acids: CASSYLGRGNEQFF. The CDR3 region has the DNA TGTGCCAGCAGTTACCTGGGACGGGGCAATGAGCAGTTCTTC.